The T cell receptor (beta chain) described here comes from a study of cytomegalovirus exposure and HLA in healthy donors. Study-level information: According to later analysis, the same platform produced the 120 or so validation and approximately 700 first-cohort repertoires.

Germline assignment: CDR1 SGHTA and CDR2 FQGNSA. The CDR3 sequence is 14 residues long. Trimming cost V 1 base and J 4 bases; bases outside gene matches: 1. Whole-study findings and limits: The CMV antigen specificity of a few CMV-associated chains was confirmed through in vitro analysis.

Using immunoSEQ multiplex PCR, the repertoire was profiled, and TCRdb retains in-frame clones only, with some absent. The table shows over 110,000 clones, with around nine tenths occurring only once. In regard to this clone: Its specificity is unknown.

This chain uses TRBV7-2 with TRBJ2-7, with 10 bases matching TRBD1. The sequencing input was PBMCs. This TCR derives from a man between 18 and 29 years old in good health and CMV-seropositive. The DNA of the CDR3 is TGTGCCAGCAGCTTAGGACAGGGGGCTTACGAGCAGTACTTC. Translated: CASSLGQGAYEQYF. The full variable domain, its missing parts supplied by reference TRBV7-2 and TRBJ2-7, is GAGVSQSPSNKVTEKGKDVELRCDPISGHTALYWYRQSLGQGLEFLIYFQGNSAPDKSGLPSDRFSAERTGGSVSTLTIQRTQQEDSAVYLCASSLGQGAYEQYFGPGTRLTVT.